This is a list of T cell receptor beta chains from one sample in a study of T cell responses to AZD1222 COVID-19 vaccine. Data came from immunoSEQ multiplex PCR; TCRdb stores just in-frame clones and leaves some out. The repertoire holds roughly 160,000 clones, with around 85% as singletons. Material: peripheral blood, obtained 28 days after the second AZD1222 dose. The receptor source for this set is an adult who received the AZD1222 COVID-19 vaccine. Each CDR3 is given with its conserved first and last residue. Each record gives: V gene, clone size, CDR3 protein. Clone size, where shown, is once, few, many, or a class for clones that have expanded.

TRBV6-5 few CASSWTGYEQYF
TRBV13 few CASQLRRNSPLHF
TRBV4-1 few CASSPPSADTQYF
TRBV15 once CATSRDRGSNSPLHF
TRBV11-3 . CASSQEGNTEAFF
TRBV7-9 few CASSSTVSTNTEAFF
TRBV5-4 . CASSLIGGAGFGYTF
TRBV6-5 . CASSLTGGYTEAFF
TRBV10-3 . CAISETGDTEAFF
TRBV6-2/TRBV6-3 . CASSYSDSGTQYF
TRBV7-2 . CASSLYRGINTEAFF
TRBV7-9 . CASSNSNAYGYTF
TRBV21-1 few CASSKALGARGATNEKLFF
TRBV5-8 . CASSHTGSPNQPQHF
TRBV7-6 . CASSPVMGAFRHEQYF
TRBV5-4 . CASSPGLAGRTTDTQYF
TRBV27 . CASSQGGSHSGANVLTF
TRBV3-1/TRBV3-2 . CASSHWRGQETQYF